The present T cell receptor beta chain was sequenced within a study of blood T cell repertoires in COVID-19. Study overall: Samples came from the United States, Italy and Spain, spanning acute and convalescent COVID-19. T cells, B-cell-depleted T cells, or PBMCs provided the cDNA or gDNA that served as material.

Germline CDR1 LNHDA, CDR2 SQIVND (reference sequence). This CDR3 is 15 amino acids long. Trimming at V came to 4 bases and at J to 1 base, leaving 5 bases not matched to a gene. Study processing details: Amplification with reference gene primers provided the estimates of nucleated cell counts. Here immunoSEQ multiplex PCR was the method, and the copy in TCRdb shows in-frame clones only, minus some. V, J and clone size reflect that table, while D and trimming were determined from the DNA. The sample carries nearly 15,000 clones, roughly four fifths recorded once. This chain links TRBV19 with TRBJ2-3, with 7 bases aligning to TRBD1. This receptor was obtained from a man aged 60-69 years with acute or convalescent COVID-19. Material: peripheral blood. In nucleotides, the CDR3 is TGTGCCAGTAGTAAGGGGGCGCCGGGCACAGATACGCAGTATTTT. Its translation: CASSKGAPGTDTQYF.